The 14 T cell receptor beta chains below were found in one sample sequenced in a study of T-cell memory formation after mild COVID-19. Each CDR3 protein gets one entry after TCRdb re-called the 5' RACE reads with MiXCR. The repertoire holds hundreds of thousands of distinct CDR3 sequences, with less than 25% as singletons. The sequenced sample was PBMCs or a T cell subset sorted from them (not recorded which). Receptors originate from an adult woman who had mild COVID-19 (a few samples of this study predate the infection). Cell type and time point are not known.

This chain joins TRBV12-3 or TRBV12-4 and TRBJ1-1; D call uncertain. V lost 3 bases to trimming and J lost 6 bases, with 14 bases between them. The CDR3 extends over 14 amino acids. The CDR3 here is CASSFVSRVAEAFF. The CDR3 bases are TGTGCCAGCAGTTTTGTTTCCCGGGTGGCTGAAGCTTTCTTT.

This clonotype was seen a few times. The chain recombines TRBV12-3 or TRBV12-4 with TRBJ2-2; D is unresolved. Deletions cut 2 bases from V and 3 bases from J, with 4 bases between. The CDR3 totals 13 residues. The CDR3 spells CASSLFDTGELFF. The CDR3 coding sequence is TGTGCCAGCAGTTTATTCGACACCGGGGAGCTGTTTTTT.

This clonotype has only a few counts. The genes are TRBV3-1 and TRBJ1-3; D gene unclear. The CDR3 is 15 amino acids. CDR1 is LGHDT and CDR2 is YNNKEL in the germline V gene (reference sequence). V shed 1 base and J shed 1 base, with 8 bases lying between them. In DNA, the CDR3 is TGTGCCAGCAGCCAAGGGACGGTGTCTGGAAACACCATATATTTT. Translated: CASSQGTVSGNTIYF.

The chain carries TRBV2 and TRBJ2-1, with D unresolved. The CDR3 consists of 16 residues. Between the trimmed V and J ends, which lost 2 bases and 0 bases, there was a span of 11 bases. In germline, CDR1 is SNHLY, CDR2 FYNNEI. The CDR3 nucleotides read TGTGCCAGCAGTGAATTTGCGTCAGACTCCTACAATGAGCAGTTCTTC. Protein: CASSEFASDSYNEQFF.

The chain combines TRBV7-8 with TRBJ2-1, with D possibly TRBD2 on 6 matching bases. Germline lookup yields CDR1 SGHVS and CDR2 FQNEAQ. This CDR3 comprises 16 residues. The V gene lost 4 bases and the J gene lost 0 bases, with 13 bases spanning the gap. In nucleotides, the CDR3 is TGTGCCAGCAGCTCGTCGGGGGAGAGCTCCTACAATGAGCAGTTCTTC. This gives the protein CASSSSGESSYNEQFF.

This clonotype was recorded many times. Here the CDR3 DNA reads TGTGCCAGCAGCTTACCTGACTACGAGCAGTACTTC. Translation: CASSLPDYEQYF. The chain is built from TRBV11-2 and TRBJ2-7; no clear D gene. CDR3 length: 12 amino acids. Germline CDR1 is SGHAT and CDR2 is FQNNGV. V was trimmed by 2 bases and J by 3 bases, leaving 5 bases between them.

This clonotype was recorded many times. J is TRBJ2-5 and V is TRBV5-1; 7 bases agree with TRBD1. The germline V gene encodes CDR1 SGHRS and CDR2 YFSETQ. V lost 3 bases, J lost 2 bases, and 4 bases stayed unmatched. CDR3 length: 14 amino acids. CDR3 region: CASSSGQLQETQYF. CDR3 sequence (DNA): TGCGCCAGCAGCTCGGGACAGCTTCAAGAGACCCAGTACTTC.

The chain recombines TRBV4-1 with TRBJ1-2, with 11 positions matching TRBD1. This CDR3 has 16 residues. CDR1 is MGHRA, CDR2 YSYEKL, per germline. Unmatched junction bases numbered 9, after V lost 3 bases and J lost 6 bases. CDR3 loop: CASSHRTGGTLDGYTF. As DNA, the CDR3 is TGCGCCAGCAGCCATAGGACAGGGGGCACTTTGGATGGCTACACCTTC.

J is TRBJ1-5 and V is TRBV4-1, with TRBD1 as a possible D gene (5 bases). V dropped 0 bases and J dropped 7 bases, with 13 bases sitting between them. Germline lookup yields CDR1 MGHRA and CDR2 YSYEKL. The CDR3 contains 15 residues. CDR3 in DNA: TGCGCCAGCAGCCAAGATGGTGGAGGGGAGCAGCCCCAGCATTTT. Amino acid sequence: CASSQDGGGEQPQHF.

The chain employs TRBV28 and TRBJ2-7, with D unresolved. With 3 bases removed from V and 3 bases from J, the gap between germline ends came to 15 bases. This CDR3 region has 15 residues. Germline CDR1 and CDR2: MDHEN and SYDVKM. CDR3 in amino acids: CASSFRLEPNYEQYF. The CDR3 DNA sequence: TGTGCCAGCAGTTTCCGACTTGAACCCAACTACGAGCAGTACTTC.

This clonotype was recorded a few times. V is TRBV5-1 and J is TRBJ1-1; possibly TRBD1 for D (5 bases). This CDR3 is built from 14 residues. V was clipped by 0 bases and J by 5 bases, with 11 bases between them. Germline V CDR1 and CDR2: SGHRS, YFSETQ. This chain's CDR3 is CASSLVPGLTEAFF. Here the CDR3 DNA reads TGCGCCAGCAGCTTGGTACCAGGGTTGACTGAAGCTTTCTTT.

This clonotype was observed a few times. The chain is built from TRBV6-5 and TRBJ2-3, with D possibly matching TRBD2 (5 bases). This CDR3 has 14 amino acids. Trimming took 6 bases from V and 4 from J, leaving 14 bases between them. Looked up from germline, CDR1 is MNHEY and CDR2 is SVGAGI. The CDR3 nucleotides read TGTGCCAGCAGCTCGGGGTTAGCTCCAGATACGCAGTATTTT. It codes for CASSSGLAPDTQYF.

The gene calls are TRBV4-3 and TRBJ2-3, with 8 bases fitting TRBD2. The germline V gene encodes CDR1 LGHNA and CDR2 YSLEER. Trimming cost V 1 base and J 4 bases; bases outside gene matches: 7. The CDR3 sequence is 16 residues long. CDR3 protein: CASSQVSGGPPDTQYF. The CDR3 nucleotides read TGCGCCAGCAGCCAAGTATCGGGAGGGCCGCCAGATACGCAGTATTTT.

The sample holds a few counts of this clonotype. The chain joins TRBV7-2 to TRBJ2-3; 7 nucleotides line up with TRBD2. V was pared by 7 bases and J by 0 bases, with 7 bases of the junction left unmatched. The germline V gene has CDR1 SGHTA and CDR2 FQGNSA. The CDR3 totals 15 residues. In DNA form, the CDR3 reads TGTGCCAGCACCATTGGTAGCGGGAGCACAGATACGCAGTATTTT. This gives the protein CASTIGSGSTDTQYF.